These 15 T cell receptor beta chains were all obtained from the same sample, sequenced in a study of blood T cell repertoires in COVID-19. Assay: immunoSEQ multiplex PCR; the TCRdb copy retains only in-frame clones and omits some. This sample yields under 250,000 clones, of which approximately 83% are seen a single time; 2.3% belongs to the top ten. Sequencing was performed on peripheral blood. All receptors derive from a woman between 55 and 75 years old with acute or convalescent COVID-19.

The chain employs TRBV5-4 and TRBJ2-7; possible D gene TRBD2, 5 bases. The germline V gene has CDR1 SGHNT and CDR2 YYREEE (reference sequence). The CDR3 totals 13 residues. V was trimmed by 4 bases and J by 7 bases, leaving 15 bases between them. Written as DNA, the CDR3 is TGTGCCAGCAGCATGGGCCCCGGGGTTGAGCAGTACTTC. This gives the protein CASSMGPGVEQYF. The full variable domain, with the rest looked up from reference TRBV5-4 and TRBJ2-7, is ETGVTQSPTHLIKTRGQQVTLRCSSQSGHNTVSWYQQALGQGPQFIFQYYREEENGRGNFPPRFSGLQFPNYSSELNVNALELDDSALYLCASSMGPGVEQYFGPGTRLTVT.

The CDR3 region has the DNA TGTGCCAGCAGCTTGGAGAGGGTTGGAGAGACCCAGTACTTC. Translated, it gives CASSLERVGETQYF. The chain uses TRBV7-9 and TRBJ2-5, with a weak D call TRBD2 (5 bases). The CDR3 totals 14 residues. Germline loops: CDR1 SEHNR, CDR2 FQNEAQ (reference sequence). Trimming stripped 3 bases from V and 4 bases from J, with 12 bases between. Combining the CDR3 with reference TRBV7-9 and TRBJ2-5 gives the whole variable domain DTGVSQNPRHKITKRGQNVTFRCDPISEHNRLYWYRQTLGQGPEFLTYFQNEAQLEKSRLLSDRFSAERPKGSFSTLEIQRTEQGDSAMYLCASSLERVGETQYFGPGTRLLVL.

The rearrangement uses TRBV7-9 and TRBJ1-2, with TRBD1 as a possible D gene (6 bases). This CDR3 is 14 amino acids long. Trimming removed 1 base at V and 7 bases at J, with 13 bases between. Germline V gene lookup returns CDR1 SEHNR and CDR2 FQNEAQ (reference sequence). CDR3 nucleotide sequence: TGTGCCAGCAGCTTAGTTGACAGGATTCGTGGCTACACCTTC. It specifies CASSLVDRIRGYTF.

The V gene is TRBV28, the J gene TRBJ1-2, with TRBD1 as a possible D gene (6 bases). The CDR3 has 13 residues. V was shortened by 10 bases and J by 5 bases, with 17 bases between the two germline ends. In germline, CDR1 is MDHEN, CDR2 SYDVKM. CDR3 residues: CATLPQGIYGYTF. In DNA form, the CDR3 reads TGTGCCACCCTCCCCCAGGGGATTTATGGCTACACCTTC.

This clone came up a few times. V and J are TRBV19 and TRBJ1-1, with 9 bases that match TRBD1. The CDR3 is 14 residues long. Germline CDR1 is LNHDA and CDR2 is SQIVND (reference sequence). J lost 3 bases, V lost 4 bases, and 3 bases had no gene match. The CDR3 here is CASSTRQGDTEAFF. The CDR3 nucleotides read TGTGCCAGTAGTACGAGACAGGGGGACACTGAAGCTTTCTTT.

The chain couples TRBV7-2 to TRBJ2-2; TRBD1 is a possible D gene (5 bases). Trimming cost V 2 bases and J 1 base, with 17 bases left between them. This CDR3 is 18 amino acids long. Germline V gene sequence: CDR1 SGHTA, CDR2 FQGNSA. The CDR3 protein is CASSLRIPGHRNTGELFF. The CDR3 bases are TGTGCCAGCAGCTTAAGGATTCCAGGACATCGGAACACCGGGGAGCTGTTTTTT.

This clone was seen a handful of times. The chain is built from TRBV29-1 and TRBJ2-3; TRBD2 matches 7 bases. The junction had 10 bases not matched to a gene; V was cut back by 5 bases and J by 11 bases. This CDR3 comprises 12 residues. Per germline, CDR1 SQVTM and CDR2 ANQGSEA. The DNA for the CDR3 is TGCAGCGTTCCCTATTCGCGGGGGAGGCAGTATTTT. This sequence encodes CSVPYSRGRQYF.

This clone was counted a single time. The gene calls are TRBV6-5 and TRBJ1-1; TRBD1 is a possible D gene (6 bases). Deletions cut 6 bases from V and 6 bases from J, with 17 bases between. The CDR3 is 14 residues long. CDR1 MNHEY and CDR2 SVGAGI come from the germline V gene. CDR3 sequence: CASSRQERRSEAFF. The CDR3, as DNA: TGTGCCAGCAGCCGACAGGAACGCCGATCTGAAGCTTTCTTT.

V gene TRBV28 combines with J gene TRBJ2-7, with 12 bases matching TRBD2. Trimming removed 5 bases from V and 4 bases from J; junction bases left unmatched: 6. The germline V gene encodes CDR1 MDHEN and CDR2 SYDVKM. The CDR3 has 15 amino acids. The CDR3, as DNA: TGTGCCAGCAGTGCTTCTAGCGGGGGGGATTACGAGCAGTACTTC. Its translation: CASSASSGGDYEQYF.

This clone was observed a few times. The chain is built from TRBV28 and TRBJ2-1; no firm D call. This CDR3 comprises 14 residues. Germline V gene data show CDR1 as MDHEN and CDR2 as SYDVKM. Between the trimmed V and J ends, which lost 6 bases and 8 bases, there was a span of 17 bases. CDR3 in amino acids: CASRSAVFSHEQFF. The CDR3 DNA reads TGTGCCAGCAGATCGGCGGTATTTTCGCATGAGCAGTTCTTC.

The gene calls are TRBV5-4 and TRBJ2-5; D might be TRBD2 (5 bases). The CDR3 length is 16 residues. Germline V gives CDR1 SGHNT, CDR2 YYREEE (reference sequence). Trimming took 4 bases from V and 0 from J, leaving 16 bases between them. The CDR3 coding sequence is TGTGCCAGCAGCCCCCGCGGTGAGGGAGACCAAGAGACCCAGTACTTC. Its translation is CASSPRGEGDQETQYF.

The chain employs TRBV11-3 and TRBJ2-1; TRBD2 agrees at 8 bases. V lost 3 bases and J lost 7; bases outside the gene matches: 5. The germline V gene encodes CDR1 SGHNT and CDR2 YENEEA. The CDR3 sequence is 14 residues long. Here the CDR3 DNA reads TGTGCCAGCAGCTTCGGCGGGGGGCGGAATGAGCAGTTCTTC. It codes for CASSFGGGRNEQFF.

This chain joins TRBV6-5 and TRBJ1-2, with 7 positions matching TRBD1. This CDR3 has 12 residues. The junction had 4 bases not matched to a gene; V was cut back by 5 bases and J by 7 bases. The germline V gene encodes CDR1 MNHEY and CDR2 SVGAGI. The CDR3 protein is CASSRTGVGYTF. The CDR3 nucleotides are TGTGCCAGCAGTCGTACAGGGGTTGGCTACACCTTC.

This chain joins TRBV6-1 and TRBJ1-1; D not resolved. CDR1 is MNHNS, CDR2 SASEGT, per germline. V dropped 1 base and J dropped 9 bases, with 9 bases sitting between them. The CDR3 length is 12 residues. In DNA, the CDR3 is TGTGCCAGCAGTGAAGTCAGAAACCAAGCTTTCTTT. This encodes CASSEVRNQAFF.

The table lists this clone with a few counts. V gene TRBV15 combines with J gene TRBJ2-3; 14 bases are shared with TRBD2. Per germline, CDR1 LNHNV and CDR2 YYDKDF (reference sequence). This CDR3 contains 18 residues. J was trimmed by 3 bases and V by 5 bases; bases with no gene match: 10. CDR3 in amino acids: CATSGTSGGRGRTDTQYF. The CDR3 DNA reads TGTGCCACCAGCGGGACTAGCGGGGGAAGGGGGAGAACAGATACGCAGTATTTT.